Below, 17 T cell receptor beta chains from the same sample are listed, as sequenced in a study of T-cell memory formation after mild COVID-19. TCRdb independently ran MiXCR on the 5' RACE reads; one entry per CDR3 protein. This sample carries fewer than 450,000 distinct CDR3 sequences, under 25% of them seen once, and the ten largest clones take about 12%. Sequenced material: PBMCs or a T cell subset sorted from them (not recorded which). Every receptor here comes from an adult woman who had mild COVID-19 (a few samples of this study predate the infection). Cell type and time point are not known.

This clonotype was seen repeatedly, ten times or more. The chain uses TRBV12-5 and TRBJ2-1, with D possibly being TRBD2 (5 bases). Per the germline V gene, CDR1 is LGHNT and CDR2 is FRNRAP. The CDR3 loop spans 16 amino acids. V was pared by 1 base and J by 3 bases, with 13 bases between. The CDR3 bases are TGTGCTAGTGGTTTGGACCTAGCAGGTGGCTACAATGAGCAGTTCTTC. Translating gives CASGLDLAGGYNEQFF.

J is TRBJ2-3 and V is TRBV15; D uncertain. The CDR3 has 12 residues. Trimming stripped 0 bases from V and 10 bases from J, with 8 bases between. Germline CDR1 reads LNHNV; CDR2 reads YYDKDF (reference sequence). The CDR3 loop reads CATSRDSNSQYF. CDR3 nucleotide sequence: TGTGCCACCAGCAGAGATAGCAACTCGCAGTATTTT.

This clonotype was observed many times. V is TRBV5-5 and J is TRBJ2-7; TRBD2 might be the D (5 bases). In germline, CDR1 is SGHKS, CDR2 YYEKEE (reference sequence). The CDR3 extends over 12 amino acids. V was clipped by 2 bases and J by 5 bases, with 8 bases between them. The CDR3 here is CASSLTGDEQYF. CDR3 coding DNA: TGTGCCAGCAGCTTAACCGGGGACGAGCAGTACTTC.

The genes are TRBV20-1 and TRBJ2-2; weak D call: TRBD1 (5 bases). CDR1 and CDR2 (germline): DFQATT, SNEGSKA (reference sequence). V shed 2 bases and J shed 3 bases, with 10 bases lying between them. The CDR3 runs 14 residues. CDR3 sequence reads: CSARIGHHTGELFF. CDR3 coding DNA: TGCAGTGCTAGAATAGGACACCACACCGGGGAGCTGTTTTTT.

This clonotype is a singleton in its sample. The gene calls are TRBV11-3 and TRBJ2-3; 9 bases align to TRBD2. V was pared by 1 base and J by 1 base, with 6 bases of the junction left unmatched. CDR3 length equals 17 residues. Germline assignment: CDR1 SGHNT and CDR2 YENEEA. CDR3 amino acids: CASSLVLTSGGTDTQYF. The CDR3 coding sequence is TGTGCCAGCAGCTTAGTCCTGACTAGCGGAGGCACAGATACGCAGTATTTT.

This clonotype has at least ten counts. The CDR3 loop reads CASSLEPGGSIQPQHF. In nucleotides, the CDR3 is TGCGCCAGCAGCTTGGAGCCAGGGGGGAGTATACAGCCCCAGCATTTT. The chain employs TRBV5-1 and TRBJ1-5, with 7 bases identical to TRBD1. The CDR3 runs 16 residues. CDR1 is SGHRS, CDR2 YFSETQ, per germline. With V trimmed by 0 bases and J by 7 bases, 10 bases remained unmatched.

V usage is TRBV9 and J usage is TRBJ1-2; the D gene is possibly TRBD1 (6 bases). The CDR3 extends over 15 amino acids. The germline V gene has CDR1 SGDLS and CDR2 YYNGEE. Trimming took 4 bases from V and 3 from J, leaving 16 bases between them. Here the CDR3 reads CASSPGGGGDYGYTF. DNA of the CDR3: TGTGCCAGCAGCCCCGGGGGAGGGGGAGACTATGGCTACACCTTC.

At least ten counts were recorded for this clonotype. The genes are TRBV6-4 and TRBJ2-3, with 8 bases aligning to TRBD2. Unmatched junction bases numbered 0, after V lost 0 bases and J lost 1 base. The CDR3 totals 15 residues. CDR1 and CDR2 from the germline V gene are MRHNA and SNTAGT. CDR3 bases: TGTGCCAGCAGTGACTCTAGCGGGGGCACAGATACGCAGTATTTT. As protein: CASSDSSGGTDTQYF.

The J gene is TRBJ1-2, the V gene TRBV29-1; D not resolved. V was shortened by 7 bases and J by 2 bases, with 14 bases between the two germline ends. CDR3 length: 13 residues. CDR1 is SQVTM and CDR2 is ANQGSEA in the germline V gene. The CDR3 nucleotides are TGCAGCGCCCGACCCGATGGGAACTATGGCTACACCTTC. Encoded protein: CSARPDGNYGYTF.

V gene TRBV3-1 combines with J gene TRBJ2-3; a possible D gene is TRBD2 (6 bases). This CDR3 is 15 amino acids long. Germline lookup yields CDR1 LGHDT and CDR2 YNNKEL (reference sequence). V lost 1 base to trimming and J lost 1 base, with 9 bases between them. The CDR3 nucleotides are TGTGCCAGCAGCCAAGGGGAGGCAGGCACAGATACGCAGTATTTT. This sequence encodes CASSQGEAGTDTQYF.

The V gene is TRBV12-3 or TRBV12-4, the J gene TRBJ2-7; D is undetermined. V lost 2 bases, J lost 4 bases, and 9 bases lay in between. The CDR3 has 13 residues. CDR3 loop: CASSLPGRYEQYF. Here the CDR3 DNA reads TGTGCCAGCAGTTTACCAGGACGGTACGAGCAGTACTTC.

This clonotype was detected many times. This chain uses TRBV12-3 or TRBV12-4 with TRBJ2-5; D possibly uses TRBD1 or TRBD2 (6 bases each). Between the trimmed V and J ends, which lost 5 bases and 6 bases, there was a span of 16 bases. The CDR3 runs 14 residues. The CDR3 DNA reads TGTGCCAGCAGTCCCGATCGGGGGCGAAAGACCCAGTACTTC. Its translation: CASSPDRGRKTQYF.

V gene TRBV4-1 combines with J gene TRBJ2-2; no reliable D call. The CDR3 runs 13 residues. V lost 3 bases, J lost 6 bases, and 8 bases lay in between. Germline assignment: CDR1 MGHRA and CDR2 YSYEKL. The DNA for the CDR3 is TGCGCCAGCAGCCAGGCTAGGGCCGGGGAGCTGTTTTTT. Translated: CASSQARAGELFF.

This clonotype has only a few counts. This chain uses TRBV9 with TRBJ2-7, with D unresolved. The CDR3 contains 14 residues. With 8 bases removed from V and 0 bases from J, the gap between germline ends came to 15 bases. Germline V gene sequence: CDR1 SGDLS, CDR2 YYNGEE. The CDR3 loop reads CASAPGEPSYEQYF. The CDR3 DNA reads TGTGCCAGTGCCCCCGGCGAGCCCTCCTACGAGCAGTACTTC.

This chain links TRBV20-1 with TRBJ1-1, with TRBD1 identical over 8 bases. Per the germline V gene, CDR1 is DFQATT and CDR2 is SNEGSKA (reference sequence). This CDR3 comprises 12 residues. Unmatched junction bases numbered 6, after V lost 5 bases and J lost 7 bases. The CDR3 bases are TGCAGTGCTGGACAGGGTACAGATGAAGCTTTCTTT. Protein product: CSAGQGTDEAFF.

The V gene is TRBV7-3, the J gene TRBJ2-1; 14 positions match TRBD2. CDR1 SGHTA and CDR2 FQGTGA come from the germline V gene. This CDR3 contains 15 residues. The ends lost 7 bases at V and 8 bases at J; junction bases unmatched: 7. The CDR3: CASTTSGRAGDEQFF. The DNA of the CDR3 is TGTGCCAGCACGACTAGCGGGAGGGCCGGGGATGAGCAGTTCTTC.

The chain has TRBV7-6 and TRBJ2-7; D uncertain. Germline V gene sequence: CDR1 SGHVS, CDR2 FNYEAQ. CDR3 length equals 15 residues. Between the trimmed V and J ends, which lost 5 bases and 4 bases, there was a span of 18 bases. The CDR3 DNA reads TGTGCCAGCAGCCATGGACCCCTTTACGGGTACGAGCAGTACTTC. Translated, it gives CASSHGPLYGYEQYF.